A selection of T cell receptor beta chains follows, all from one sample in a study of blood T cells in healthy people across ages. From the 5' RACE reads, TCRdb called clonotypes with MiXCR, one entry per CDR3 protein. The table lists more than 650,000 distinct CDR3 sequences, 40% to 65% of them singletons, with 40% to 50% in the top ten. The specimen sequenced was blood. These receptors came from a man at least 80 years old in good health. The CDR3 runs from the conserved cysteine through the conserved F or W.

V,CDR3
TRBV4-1,CASSQGPGLSYNEQFF
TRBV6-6,CASSDTGQYGYTF
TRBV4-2,CATTPGGTDTQYF
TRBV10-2,CASSEPGNEKLFF
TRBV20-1,CSARARGWSNQPQHF
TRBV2,CATGGGSGANVLTF
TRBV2,CASNLDGLVSDTQYF
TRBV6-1,CASSETGAAGSPLHF
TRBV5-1,CASSLTGTAYEQYF
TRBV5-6,CASSSLGNIQYF
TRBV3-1,CASSRLGEGKLFF
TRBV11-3,CASSLGGGGSTDTQYF
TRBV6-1,CAPLLAGGSRDNEQFF
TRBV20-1,CSAKLLLFSSYEQYF
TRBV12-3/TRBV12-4,CASSLWDSGANVLTF
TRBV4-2,CASSQGVATSGAYNEQFF
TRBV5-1,CASTRDTKNTEAFF
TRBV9,CASSVVTLTGTGELFF
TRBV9,CASSFGHGLNEKLFF
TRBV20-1,CSASSVPAGVDEQYF
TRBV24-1,CATSDTALGLEDTQYF
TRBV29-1,CSIENWSRSTDTQYF
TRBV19,CASSAGGLHNEQFF
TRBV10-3,CAIRSLEETQYF
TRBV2,CASRELRYEQYF
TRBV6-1,CASSEPAGGRYTDTQYF
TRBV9,CASSVGGRPYNEQFF
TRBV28,CASSSATSGSSDTQYF